This T cell receptor (beta chain) was identified in a study of blood T cell repertoires in COVID-19 (dated by TCRdb to the early 2020s). For the study in its entirety: The collaborator samples originated in the United States, Italy and Spain and spanned the acute and convalescent phases of COVID-19. Samples came from the ongoing ImmuneRACE study (first 160 participants) plus 1,254 subjects from 6 global collaborators. Nearly every sample came with metadata listing a de-identified subject ID, COVID-19 status, age in years and sex. Deeply sampled blood TCRbeta repertoires from subjects exposed to, actively infected with, or recovered from COVID-19 were included in the dataset. The material from the prospective study consisted of cDNA or gDNA derived from T cells, B-cell-depleted T cells, or PBMCs. The repertoires were made available in a free public database intended to serve as a resource for research on the immune response to SARS-CoV-2. Where available, HLA class I and class II types were taken from metadata supplied by the sample provider and were not determined by assay-based typing. What the authors observed across the whole study: The quantity of clinical and demographic metadata differed by source and by participant and was supplied without curation.

This clone was counted once. It lacks a known antigen. The record has no base qualities; no much larger clone is one base away. Trimming leaves V shorter by 3 bases and J shorter by 1 base, with the junction holding 5 bases beyond the gene matches. From a lookup of the germline V gene, CDR1 and CDR2 are KGHSH and LQKENI. From the cysteine through the phenylalanine, the CDR3 covers 16 amino acids. Of all the DNA, just the CDR3 is kept, 48 bases in frame from base 1. TCRbeta CDR3 regions were amplified from genomic DNA by means of the immunoSEQ Assay, a bias-controlled multiplex PCR. The paper's processing steps were these. The number of nucleated cells in each sample was estimated from the amplification of reference gene primers within the assay. Sequence reads were collapsed and filtered to measure the absolute abundance of every unique TCRbeta CDR3 rearrangement. For each sample, productive Simpson clonality was calculated as the square root of Simpson's diversity index over productive rearrangements. The table was pulled from immuneACCESS by TCRdb, which kept in-frame rearrangements only. Such tables lose some clones; where checked, under half of the loss comes from unresolved V genes, and the rest has no known cause. D and trimming were read from the DNA, whereas the V and J calls and clone size are those reported in that table. The sample table contains approximately 280,000 clones; only one count was recorded for approximately 91% of them. The ten largest clones take up roughly 9% of the sample.

Whole blood was collected in K2EDTA tubes by collaborating institutions according to the institutions' own protocols. For TCRbeta analysis, collaborators shipped samples in one of three forms: frozen whole blood, isolated PBMCs, or DNA extracted from either of those sample types. This sequence uses TRBV18 and TRBJ2-1; 8 middle bases align to TRBD2. The origin of this receptor is a young man with active or convalescent COVID-19. The sample was peripheral blood. The CDR3 in this case is CASSPASGQSYNEQFF. The bases read TGTGCCAGCTCACCGGCTAGCGGGCAATCCTACAATGAGCAGTTCTTC.